This T cell receptor beta chain was captured in a study of T-cell memory formation after mild COVID-19. Study outcomes and limitations: CD4/CD8 balance held among clones contracting day 15 to 85, and later expanders leaned CD4+. Some responding clones appeared in pre-infection memory, suggesting cross-reactive memory joined.

To note about this clonotype: Its specificity is not known.

TCRdb redid the calling of the 5' RACE reads with MiXCR, one entry per CDR3 protein. There are some 300,000 distinct CDR3 sequences in the sample; 20% occur only once, and roughly 21% lies in the top ten. Between the trimmed V and J ends, which lost 6 bases and 5 bases, there was a span of 16 bases. The germline CDR1 and CDR2 sequences are MNHNS and SASEGT. The CDR3 is 14 amino acids. This TCR was sampled from a man younger than 35 who had mild COVID-19 (a few samples of this study predate the infection). Cell type and time point are not known. V gene TRBV6-1 combines with J gene TRBJ1-1; perhaps TRBD1 as D (6 bases). Sequenced input: PBMCs or a T cell subset sorted from them (not recorded which). The CDR3 DNA reads TGTGCCAGCAGGTTACAGGGCTGGAATACTGAAGCTTTCTTT. This gives the protein CASRLQGWNTEAFF.